The T cell receptor (beta chain) under discussion was sequenced for a study of cytomegalovirus exposure and HLA in healthy donors. Only in-frame clones appear in the TCRdb table, and some are missing; sequencing was by immunoSEQ multiplex PCR. The table shows over 80,000 clones, with 85% occurring only once. The germline V gene has CDR1 KGHSH and CDR2 LQKENI. CDR3 size: 16 residues. After removal of 2 bases from V and 6 bases from J, the junction contained 6 bases not matched to a gene. This chain uses TRBV18 with TRBJ2-2, with TRBD2 matching over 10 bases. The specimen was PBMCs. The receptor was derived from a man younger than 35 in good health and CMV-seropositive. CDR3: CASSPRTSGTAGELFF. The CDR3 nucleotides read TGTGCCAGCTCACCAAGAACTAGCGGGACGGCCGGGGAGCTGTTTTTT.